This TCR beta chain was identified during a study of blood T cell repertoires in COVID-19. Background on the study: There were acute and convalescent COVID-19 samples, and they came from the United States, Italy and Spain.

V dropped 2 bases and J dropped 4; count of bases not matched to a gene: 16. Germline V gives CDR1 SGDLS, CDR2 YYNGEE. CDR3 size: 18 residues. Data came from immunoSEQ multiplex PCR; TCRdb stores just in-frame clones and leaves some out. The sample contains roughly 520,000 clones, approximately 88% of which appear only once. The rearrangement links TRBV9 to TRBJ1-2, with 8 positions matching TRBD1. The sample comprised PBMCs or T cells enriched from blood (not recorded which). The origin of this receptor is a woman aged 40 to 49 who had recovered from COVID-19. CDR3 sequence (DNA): TGTGCCAGCAGCGTCTCCTGGACAGGGTTTAGGTCCGGCTATGGCTACACCTTC. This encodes CASSVSWTGFRSGYGYTF.